This entry concerns a single TCR beta chain. Its antigen is undetermined. The record originates from a study of T cell responses to AZD1222 COVID-19 vaccine. In the study overall: The study pooled second doses at about 4 or about 12 weeks. Study-wide results and caveats: In a largely white British group with more females than males, clonal diversity was possibly underestimated.

Here immunoSEQ multiplex PCR was the method, and the copy in TCRdb shows in-frame clones only, minus some. The sample holds 150,000 or so clones, roughly 93% seen once. The CDR3 totals 15 residues. The V gene lost 0 bases and the J gene lost 1 base, with 10 bases spanning the gap. CDR1 and CDR2 (germline): SGHRS, YFSETQ. This chain joins TRBV5-1 and TRBJ1-1; TRBD1 is a possible D gene (6 bases). This receptor was taken from an adult in good health. The sequenced sample was peripheral blood, obtained on day 0 of AZD1222 vaccination. This CDR3 reads CASSLGGPRNTEAFF. The CDR3 region has the DNA TGCGCCAGCAGCTTGGGGGGGCCGAGGAACACTGAAGCTTTCTTT. The full variable domain, its missing parts supplied by reference TRBV5-1 and TRBJ1-1, is KAGVTQTPRYLIKTRGQQVTLSCSPISGHRSVSWYQQTPGQGLQFLFEYFSETQRNKGNFPGRFSGRQFSNSRSEMNVSTLELGDSALYLCASSLGGPRNTEAFFGQGTRLTVV.